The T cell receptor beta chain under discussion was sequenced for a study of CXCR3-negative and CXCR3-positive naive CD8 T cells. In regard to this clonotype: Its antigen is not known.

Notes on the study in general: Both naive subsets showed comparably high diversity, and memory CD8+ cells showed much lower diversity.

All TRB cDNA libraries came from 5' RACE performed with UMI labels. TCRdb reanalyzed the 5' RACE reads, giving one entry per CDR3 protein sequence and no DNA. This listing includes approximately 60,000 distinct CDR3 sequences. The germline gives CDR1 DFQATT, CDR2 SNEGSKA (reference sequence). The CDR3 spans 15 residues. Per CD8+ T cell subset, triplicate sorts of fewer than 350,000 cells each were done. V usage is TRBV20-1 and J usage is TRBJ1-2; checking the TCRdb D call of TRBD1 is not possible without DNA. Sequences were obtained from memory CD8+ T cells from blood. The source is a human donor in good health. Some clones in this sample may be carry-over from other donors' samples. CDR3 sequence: CSATGGGTGTYGYTF.